What follows describes a single T cell receptor (beta chain). Its antigen is as yet unknown. This entry is derived from a study of T cell repertoires in cytomegalovirus infection. Across the whole study: It was recently identified HLA-C-restricted and well-studied HLA-B-restricted CMV epitopes that the study used.

The germline V gene has CDR1 SEHNR and CDR2 FQNEAQ (reference sequence). Trimming cost V 4 bases and J 4 bases, with 15 bases left between them. CDR3 size: 15 residues. Points from the study as a whole: Dominating the ex vivo response were TCR beta clonotypes that were CMV-specific and HLA-C-restricted.

MiXCR was run by TCRdb on the reads, yielding one entry per CDR3 protein. The sample holds 750,000 to 900,000 distinct CDR3 sequences, 25% to 30% seen once. The chain recombines TRBV7-9 with TRBJ2-3; D might be TRBD2 (6 bases). The clonotype was recovered from a human donor in good health (CMV status not recorded). Some clones in this sample may be carry-over from other donors' samples. This specimen consisted of cultured CD8+ T cells from PBMCs, obtained from culture after CMV antigen stimulation. CDR3 loop: CASSSQLEGSDTQYF. As DNA, the CDR3 is TGTGCCAGCAGCTCCCAATTGGAGGGGTCAGATACGCAGTATTTT.